This T cell receptor (beta chain) was identified during a study of shared clonotypes between healthy human individuals. Positively selected for CCR7, the CD45RO-negative cells used as naive CD8 cells excluded terminally differentiated effector memory CD45RA+ cells. The donors were adults (healthy and HIV-negative) with no recent acute infections or vaccinations. Whole-study findings and limits: Rarefaction analysis demonstrated incomplete sorted-subset sequencing notwithstanding large depth. Sampling was confined to blood; repertoires within tissues likely differ.

Assay: immunoSEQ multiplex PCR; the TCRdb copy retains only in-frame clones and omits some. The data contain just over 2,000,000 clones, around 96% of them seen just once; the ten biggest clones take up roughly 1%. A remark on this clone: Its target is not known.

The CDR3 is 16 residues long. The germline CDR1 and CDR2 sequences are MNHEY and SMNVEV (reference sequence). V lost 1 base and J 2 bases, leaving 12 bases between the germline ends. The genes are TRBV27 and TRBJ1-5; D is possibly TRBD1 (6 bases). The sequence came from a man in his late teens or twenties in good health. Sample: naive CD8+ T cells sorted from blood. The DNA for the CDR3 is TGTGCCAGCAGTTTATTGACCCCAGGGGGCAATCAGCCCCAGCATTTT. It codes for CASSLLTPGGNQPQHF.